A selection of T cell receptor beta chains follows, all from one sample in a study of regulatory T cells. Data came from immunoSEQ multiplex PCR; TCRdb stores just in-frame clones and leaves some out. The sample contains about 15,000 clones, around 90% of which appear only once. The material sequenced was CD8+ T cells sorted from blood. The receptors derive from a person aged 18 to 35 with CD3G deficiency. CDR3s include the opening cysteine and the closing phenylalanine or tryptophan. The D gene is left open where the match is weak. Clone size is not always given. Where it is, it says once, few, many or a class for expanded clones.

clone_size j_call v_call d_call cdr3_nt cdr3_aa
. TRBJ1-1 TRBV28 TRBD1 TGTGCCAGCAGTTACAGGGGGGTTACTGAAGCTTTCTTT CASSYRGVTEAFF
. TRBJ2-1 TRBV5-5 . TGTGCCAGCAGACGGGGGACCGGGGAAACCTACAATGAGCAGTTCTTC CASRRGTGETYNEQFF
. TRBJ2-5 TRBV28 . TGTGCCAGCAGTTTGGCGATCGGAGAGACCCAGTACTTC CASSLAIGETQYF
. TRBJ2-7 TRBV10-3 . TGTGCCGTCCAAGTCCGGTCACCCGAAGCTAACGAGCAGTACTTC CAVQVRSPEANEQYF
. TRBJ2-7 TRBV6-1 TRBD1 TGTGCCAGCAGTGAAGGGGACAGCCCTTACGAGCAGTACTTC CASSEGDSPYEQYF
. TRBJ2-1 TRBV5-6 . TGTGCCAGCAGCTCCGGACATCCCAATGAGCAGTTCTTC CASSSGHPNEQFF
once TRBJ2-3 TRBV7-2 . TGTGCCAGCAGCCCGTGGGAGTCAGATACGCAGTATTTT CASSPWESDTQYF
once TRBJ1-3 TRBV14 . TGTGCCAGCAGCCAAGTGTGGTCTGGAAACACCATATATTTT CASSQVWSGNTIYF
. TRBJ1-1 TRBV12-5 . TGTGCTAGTGGTTTGGAGGTAGCGAACCGAGGTACTGAAGCTTTCTTT CASGLEVANRGTEAFF
. TRBJ2-7 TRBV5-1 TRBD1 TGCGCCAGCAGCCCGGGACAGGGGGCCGTCGAGCAGTACTTC CASSPGQGAVEQYF
. TRBJ1-5 TRBV15 TRBD1 TGTGCCACTGGACAGGGGAACCAGCCCCAGCATTTT CATGQGNQPQHF
. TRBJ1-1 TRBV11-1 . TGTGCCAGCAGCTTCGGCTCATCGAACACTGAAGCTTTCTTT CASSFGSSNTEAFF
. TRBJ2-2 TRBV7-6 TRBD2 TGTGCCAGCAGCTTAATTAGCGGGGGCACCGGGGAGCTGTTTTTT CASSLISGGTGELFF
. TRBJ2-7 TRBV6-6 . TGTGCCAGCACCGCTACAGGGCCCGAGCAGTACTTC CASTATGPEQYF
. TRBJ1-1 TRBV28 . TGTGCCAGCAGTTACCCTAGTGTCCCCGAAGCTTTCTTT CASSYPSVPEAFF
. TRBJ2-7 TRBV10-2 . TGCGCCAGCAGTGGGGGTACCGAGCAGTACTTC CASSGGTEQYF
large TRBJ2-7 TRBV4-2 . TGTGCCAGCAGCCAGTTGCCCCGGGACACCGACTACGAGCAGTACTTC CASSQLPRDTDYEQYF
. TRBJ1-6 TRBV9 TRBD1 TGTGCCAGCAGCGGACCAGGGGGGCCCCCCAATTCACCCCTCCACTTT CASSGPGGPPNSPLHF
. TRBJ2-1 TRBV29-1 TRBD1 TGCAGCGTTACACCGGGACAGGGTCCGGATGAGCAGTTCTTC CSVTPGQGPDEQFF
. TRBJ2-7 TRBV5-5 . TGTGCCAGCAGCGGAACGGCGTCCTACGAGCAGTACTTC CASSGTASYEQYF
. TRBJ2-1 TRBV28 TRBD2 TGTGCCAGCAGCCCGGGACTAGCGGGTTACAATGAGCAGTTCTTC CASSPGLAGYNEQFF
. TRBJ2-5 TRBV27 . TGTGCCAGCGGCACGGAGACCCAGTACTTC CASGTETQYF
. TRBJ1-2 TRBV6-5 . TGTGCCAGCAGTTACGGCACAGGATATAGTGGCTACACCTTC CASSYGTGYSGYTF
. TRBJ2-4 TRBV28 TRBD1 TGTGCCAGCAGCGTGGGACAGATTCTAGCCAAAAACATTCAGTACTTC CASSVGQILAKNIQYF
. TRBJ2-1 TRBV7-2 . TGTGCCAGCAGCTTCCGAGGTTACAATGAGCAGTTCTTC CASSFRGYNEQFF
. TRBJ1-3 TRBV19 . TGTGCCAGTACCTCGTATTCAGATTGGACTGGAAACACCATATATTTT CASTSYSDWTGNTIYF
. TRBJ2-7 TRBV10-3 . TGTGCCATCATGGGAGACACCGATTGGGAGCAGTACTTC CAIMGDTDWEQYF
. TRBJ2-1 TRBV5-1 . TGCGCCAGCAGCGGGGTGGAGGGGGGCAATGAGCAGTTCTTC CASSGVEGGNEQFF
. TRBJ2-5 TRBV5-1 . TGCGCCAGCAGCTTGGGGGCAGGGGCCGCGGAGACCCAGTACTTC CASSLGAGAAETQYF